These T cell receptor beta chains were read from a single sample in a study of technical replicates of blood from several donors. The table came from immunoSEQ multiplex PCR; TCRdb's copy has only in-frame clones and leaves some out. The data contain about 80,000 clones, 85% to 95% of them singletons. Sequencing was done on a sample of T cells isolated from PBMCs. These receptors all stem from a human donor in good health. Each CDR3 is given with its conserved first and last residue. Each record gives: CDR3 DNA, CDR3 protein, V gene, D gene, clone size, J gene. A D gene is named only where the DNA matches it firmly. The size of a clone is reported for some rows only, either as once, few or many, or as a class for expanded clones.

TGTGCTAGTGGTTTGGCCGTCCAAGAGACCCAGTACTTC | CASGLAVQETQYF | TRBV12-5 | . | . | TRBJ2-5
TGTGCCAGCTCACCGAAGGGGGCGACGAACATTCAGTACTTC | CASSPKGATNIQYF | TRBV18 | TRBD1 | . | TRBJ2-4
TGTGCCAGCAGTGAAGTACAGGCATTATACGAGCAGTACTTC | CASSEVQALYEQYF | TRBV2 | . | . | TRBJ2-7
TGTGCCAGCAGACCAGGGGCCAAACAATACGAGCAGTACTTC | CASRPGAKQYEQYF | TRBV11-3 | . | . | TRBJ2-7
TGTGCCAGCAGCTGGGGAGCGGGAGGACTACAAGAGACCCAGTACTTC | CASSWGAGGLQETQYF | TRBV7-6 | TRBD2 | . | TRBJ2-5
TGTGCCAGCAGCGTAGCGGGCGGGGAATCCACCACAGATACGCAGTATTTT | CASSVAGGESTTDTQYF | TRBV9 | . | . | TRBJ2-3
TGTGCCAGCAGATTTAAGGGCGGGTATCCGGGCGAGCAGTACTTC | CASRFKGGYPGEQYF | TRBV27 | . | . | TRBJ2-7
TGTGCCGTAACTAGCGGAACTAGCACAGATACGCAGTATTTT | CAVTSGTSTDTQYF | TRBV28 | TRBD2 | . | TRBJ2-3
TGTGCCAGTAGTATCCTCACAGGGGGCAATCACAATGAGCAGTTCTTC | CASSILTGGNHNEQFF | TRBV19 | TRBD1 | . | TRBJ2-1
TGCGCCAGCAGCCAAGATACCGGAGGAAACATTCAGTACTTC | CASSQDTGGNIQYF | TRBV4-3 | . | . | TRBJ2-4
TGTGCCAGCAGCTTACCGGTAGACAGGGTCAACAATGAGCAGTTCTTC | CASSLPVDRVNNEQFF | TRBV7-6 | TRBD1 | . | TRBJ2-1
TGTGCCAGCAGTTACGGAGGTACGGCCAGCTCCTACGAGCAGTACTTC | CASSYGGTASSYEQYF | TRBV6-6 | . | . | TRBJ2-7
TGTGCCTGGAGGACAGGGGGGACTGAAGCTTTCTTT | CAWRTGGTEAFF | TRBV2 | TRBD1 | . | TRBJ1-1
TGCAGCGTTGTTATAGGGGTGCGGTACGAGCAGTACTTC | CSVVIGVRYEQYF | TRBV29-1 | . | many | TRBJ2-7
TGTGCCAGCAGTGTGAGCGGGAGGGACGAGCAGTACTTC | CASSVSGRDEQYF | TRBV6-4 | TRBD2 | once | TRBJ2-7
TGTGCCAGCAGTTTAGGAGGGAGTACCGGGGAGCTGTTTTTT | CASSLGGSTGELFF | TRBV6-5 | . | . | TRBJ2-2
TGTGCCAGCAGCTTACGGGGGATCTACGAGCAGTACTTC | CASSLRGIYEQYF | TRBV7-9 | . | . | TRBJ2-7
TGTGCCAGTATAAATGGACAGTCCTCCTACGAGCAGTACTTC | CASINGQSSYEQYF | TRBV19 | . | . | TRBJ2-7
TGTGCCAGCAGCTTCTCAAACGGGAGGGCCTATGTCCCAGATACGCAGTATTTT | CASSFSNGRAYVPDTQYF | TRBV11-3 | TRBD2 | . | TRBJ2-3
TGTGCCAGCACCTCGGAGCGGGGATCGGCTTTCTTT | CASTSERGSAFF | TRBV5-4 | . | . | TRBJ1-1
TGCGCCAGCAGCTTGGACGCGCCCGACACCGGGGAGCTGTTTTTT | CASSLDAPDTGELFF | TRBV5-1 | . | . | TRBJ2-2
TGTGCCAGCAGTTACTCGCGCCAGGGCGAGCAGTACTTC | CASSYSRQGEQYF | TRBV6-5 | . | . | TRBJ2-7
TGCGCCAGCAGCTTGCGCGGGAGCGAAGAGACCCAGTACTTC | CASSLRGSEETQYF | TRBV5-1 | TRBD2 | once | TRBJ2-5
TGTGCCAGCTCCCCCACCATCCAAGGGACAGGGAACACTGAAGCTTTCTTT | CASSPTIQGTGNTEAFF | TRBV18 | TRBD1 | . | TRBJ1-1
TGTGCCAGCAGCTTACAGGGAGAAGCTTTCTTT | CASSLQGEAFF | TRBV5-4 | . | . | TRBJ1-1
TGTGCCAGCAGCCAGACCGACAGCCAAGAGACCCAGTACTTC | CASSQTDSQETQYF | TRBV4-2 | . | . | TRBJ2-5
TGTGCCAGCAGCGAGGGACTAGCGGGGGCCCAGTACTTC | CASSEGLAGAQYF | TRBV7-3 | TRBD2 | . | TRBJ2-5
TGCGCCAGCAGCCAAGGTATTGTCGCTACTTCCTACAATGAGCAGTTCTTC | CASSQGIVATSYNEQFF | TRBV4-3 | . | . | TRBJ2-1
TGTGCCAGCAGGGTGGGACTAGCGGGGACCGGGGAGCTGTTTTTT | CASRVGLAGTGELFF | TRBV4-2 | TRBD2 | . | TRBJ2-2
TGCGCCAGCAGCGTACTATCCTCGGCAACTAATGAAAAACTGTTTTTT | CASSVLSSATNEKLFF | TRBV5-1 | . | . | TRBJ1-4
TGTGCCAGCAGTCCAAGGGAGAATCAGCCCCAGCATTTT | CASSPRENQPQHF | TRBV7-9 | . | once | TRBJ1-5
TGTGCCAGCAGTGAATATACTGCGGGGATATTTAATGAGCAGTTCTTC | CASSEYTAGIFNEQFF | TRBV25-1 | . | . | TRBJ2-1
TGTGCCAGCAGCCCGTCGAGCGGGGAGTCCTACAATGAGCAGTTCTTC | CASSPSSGESYNEQFF | TRBV7-9 | TRBD2 | . | TRBJ2-1
TGTGCCATCAGGCAGACAGGGAGTGAAAAACTGTTTTTT | CAIRQTGSEKLFF | TRBV10-3 | TRBD1 | few | TRBJ1-4
TGTGCCAGTAGTACGGGACTAGCGGGTTACGAGCAGTACTTC | CASSTGLAGYEQYF | TRBV19 | TRBD2 | . | TRBJ2-7
TGCAGCGTTGAGTCCGTATTCGGGTACAATGAGCAGTTCTTC | CSVESVFGYNEQFF | TRBV29-1 | . | . | TRBJ2-1
TGTGCCAGCAGTTCCGCCGGGACAGGGGTAGGCTACACCTTC | CASSSAGTGVGYTF | TRBV6-6 | TRBD1 | . | TRBJ1-2
TGTGCCACCAGCAGACAGCCCGGGACTAGCGGGACCGGGGAGCTGTTTTTT | CATSRQPGTSGTGELFF | TRBV15 | TRBD2 | . | TRBJ2-2
TGTGCCAGCAGCTTGGATGTATTCACAGATACGCAGTATTTT | CASSLDVFTDTQYF | TRBV5-4 | . | . | TRBJ2-3
TGTGCCAGCAGCTTCGACTTACAAGAGACCCAGTACTTC | CASSFDLQETQYF | TRBV7-9 | . | . | TRBJ2-5
TGTGCCAGCAGTTTTACAGCTACGGTAGGAGCTTTCTTT | CASSFTATVGAFF | TRBV28 | . | . | TRBJ1-1
. | CAWSVGQGAGTF | TRBV30 | . | once | TRBJ1-2
TGTGCCAGTAGATGGACTAGCGGGAGTCTTTACGAGCAGTACTTC | CASRWTSGSLYEQYF | TRBV19 | TRBD2 | . | TRBJ2-7
TGTGCCTGGAGTCCGCTCGGACAGGTGAACACCATATATTTT | CAWSPLGQVNTIYF | TRBV30 | TRBD1 | . | TRBJ1-3
TGTGCCAGTAGTATTCTAGCGGGAGAAGGTACCCGGGAGCTGTTTTTT | CASSILAGEGTRELFF | TRBV19 | TRBD2 | once | TRBJ2-2
TGCGCCAGCAGCCAGGGAGGAGGGGACTTAAATGAAAAACTGTTTTTT | CASSQGGGDLNEKLFF | TRBV5-1 | . | once | TRBJ1-4
TGCGCCAGCAGTGAGTTGTCAGGGGAAAGGCAGCCCCAGCATTTT | CASSELSGERQPQHF | TRBV10-2 | . | . | TRBJ1-5
TGTGCCAGCAGCGAATCGACAGGCCCCTCCTACGAGCAGTACTTC | CASSESTGPSYEQYF | TRBV7-3 | . | . | TRBJ2-7
TGTGCCAGTTGCGGGAGGTTCACAGATACGCAGTATTTT | CASCGRFTDTQYF | TRBV19 | TRBD2 | . | TRBJ2-3
TGCAGCGCCAGGGTAGGGGCCACAGATACGCAGTATTTT | CSARVGATDTQYF | TRBV29-1 | . | once | TRBJ2-3
TGTGCCAGCAGTGTAGGGGACAGGGGGACCTATAGCAATCAGCCCCAGCATTTT | CASSVGDRGTYSNQPQHF | TRBV6-1 | TRBD1 | . | TRBJ1-5
TGTGCCAGCAGCCCGGACAGGGAGGGCTTAAACATTCAGTACTTC | CASSPDREGLNIQYF | TRBV5-6 | . | . | TRBJ2-4
TGTGCCAGCAGCCTGTCGGGACTGTCTAGCACAGATACGCAGTATTTT | CASSLSGLSSTDTQYF | TRBV7-3 | . | . | TRBJ2-3
TGTGCCAGCACCTATGGCCCCGGGACAGGGAGAGATACGCAGTATTTT | CASTYGPGTGRDTQYF | TRBV27 | TRBD1 | . | TRBJ2-3
TGTGCCAGCAGTTTGAGCGGGAGGGCCTTAGAGCAGTACTTC | CASSLSGRALEQYF | TRBV27 | TRBD2 | . | TRBJ2-7
TGTGCCAGCAGTTTATCCCTAGGCAGGGGTATTACGAGCTACACCTTC | CASSLSLGRGITSYTF | TRBV28 | . | . | TRBJ1-2
TGTGCCAGCAGCTTGAACAGGGACTACGAGCAGTACTTC | CASSLNRDYEQYF | TRBV11-2 | . | . | TRBJ2-7
TGTGCCAGCAGTAAACAGGGATACGAGCAGTACTTC | CASSKQGYEQYF | TRBV5-6 | . | . | TRBJ2-7